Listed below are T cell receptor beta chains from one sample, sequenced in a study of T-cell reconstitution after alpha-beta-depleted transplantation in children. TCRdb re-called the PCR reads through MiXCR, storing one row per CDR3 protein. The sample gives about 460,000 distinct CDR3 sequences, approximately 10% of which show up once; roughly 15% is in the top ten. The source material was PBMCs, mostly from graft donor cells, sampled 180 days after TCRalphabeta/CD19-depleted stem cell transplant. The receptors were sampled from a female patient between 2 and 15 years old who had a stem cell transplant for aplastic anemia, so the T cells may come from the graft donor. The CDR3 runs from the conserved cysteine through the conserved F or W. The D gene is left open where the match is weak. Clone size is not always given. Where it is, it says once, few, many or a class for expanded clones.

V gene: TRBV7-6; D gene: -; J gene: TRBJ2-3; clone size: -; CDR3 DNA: TGTGCCAGCAGCTTAGGAGGCAGCGGAAGCACAGATACGCAGTATTTT; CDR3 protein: CASSLGGSGSTDTQYF
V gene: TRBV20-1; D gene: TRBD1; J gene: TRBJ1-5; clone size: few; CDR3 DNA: TGCAGTGCTAGAGCCGACGACAGGGAACTAGGCAATCAGCCCCAGCATTTT; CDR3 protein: CSARADDRELGNQPQHF
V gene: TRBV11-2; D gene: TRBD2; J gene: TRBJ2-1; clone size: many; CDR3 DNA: TGTGCCAGCAGCCCCCGGACTAGCGGGGGAGCCTACAATGAGCAGTTCTTC; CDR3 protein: CASSPRTSGGAYNEQFF
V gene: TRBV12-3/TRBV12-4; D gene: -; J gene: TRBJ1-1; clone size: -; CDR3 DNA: TGTGCCAGCAACTACCGACTCCTTGAAGCTTTCTTT; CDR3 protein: CASNYRLLEAFF
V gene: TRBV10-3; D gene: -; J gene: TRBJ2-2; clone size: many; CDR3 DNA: TGTGCCATCAGTGATGAATCGGACCCTTCGAGGACCGGGGAGCTGTTTTTT; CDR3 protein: CAISDESDPSRTGELFF
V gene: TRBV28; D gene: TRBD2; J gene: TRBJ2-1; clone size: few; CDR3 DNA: TGTGCCAGCAGTTTCGGCGGGAGGGCCAGGGAGCAGTTCTTC; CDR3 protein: CASSFGGRAREQFF
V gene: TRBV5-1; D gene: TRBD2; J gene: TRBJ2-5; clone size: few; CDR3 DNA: TGCGCCAGCAGCTTATATCAGGCGGGAGGGCCCCAAGAGACCCAGTACTTC; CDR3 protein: CASSLYQAGGPQETQYF
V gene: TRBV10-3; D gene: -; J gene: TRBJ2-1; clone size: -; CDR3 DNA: TGTGCCATCAGTGAGGCCCACGGGAGTGGGAATGAGCAGTTCTTC; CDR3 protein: CAISEAHGSGNEQFF
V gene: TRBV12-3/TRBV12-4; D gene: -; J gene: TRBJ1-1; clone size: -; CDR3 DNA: TGTGCCAGCGTCGGGGTTAGAATGAACACTGAAGCTTTCTTT; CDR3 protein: CASVGVRMNTEAFF
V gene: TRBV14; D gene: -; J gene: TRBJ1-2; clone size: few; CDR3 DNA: TGTGCCAGCAGCCAAGAATTCCCTTGGGTTAGATCAAGCAACTATGGCTACACCTTC; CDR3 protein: CASSQEFPWVRSSNYGYTF
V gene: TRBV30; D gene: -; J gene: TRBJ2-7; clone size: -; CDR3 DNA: TGTGCCTGGAGACGGACAGCCCCTTACGAGCAGTACTTC; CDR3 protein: CAWRRTAPYEQYF
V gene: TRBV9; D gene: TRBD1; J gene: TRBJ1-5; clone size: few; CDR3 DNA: TGTGCCAGCAGCGAGGGAGGACAGGCGTCGAATCAGCCCCAGCATTTT; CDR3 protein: CASSEGGQASNQPQHF
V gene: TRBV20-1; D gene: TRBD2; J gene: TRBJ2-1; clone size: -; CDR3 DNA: TGCAGTGCTAGCCCGGGAGGGCGCTATGAGCAGTTCTTC; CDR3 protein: CSASPGGRYEQFF
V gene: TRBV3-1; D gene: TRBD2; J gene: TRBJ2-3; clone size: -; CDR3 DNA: TGTGCCAGCAGCCAGACTAGCGGAGCAGATACGCAGTATTTT; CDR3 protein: CASSQTSGADTQYF
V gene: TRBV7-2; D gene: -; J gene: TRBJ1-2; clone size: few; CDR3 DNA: TGTGCCAGCAGCCAGACCGGGACCCTAAACTATGGCTACACCTTC; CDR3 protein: CASSQTGTLNYGYTF
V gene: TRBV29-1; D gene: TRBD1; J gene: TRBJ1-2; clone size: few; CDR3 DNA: TGCAGCGTCTTCCTTTCCAGGGGGAGAAGTTATGGCTACACCTTC; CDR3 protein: CSVFLSRGRSYGYTF
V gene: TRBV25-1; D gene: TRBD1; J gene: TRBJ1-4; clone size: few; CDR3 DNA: TGTGCCAGCAGTTGGACAGGGGCACGGGAAAAACTGTTTTTT; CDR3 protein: CASSWTGAREKLFF
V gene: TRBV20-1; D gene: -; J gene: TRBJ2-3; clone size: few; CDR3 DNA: TGCAGTGCGTATCGATCTATCCCAGTGGATACGCAGTATTTT; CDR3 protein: CSAYRSIPVDTQYF
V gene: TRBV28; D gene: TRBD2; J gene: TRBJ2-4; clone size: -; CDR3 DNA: TGTGCCAGCAGCCAAGCGGGAGGGCCTTGGGACATTCAGTACTTC; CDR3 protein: CASSQAGGPWDIQYF
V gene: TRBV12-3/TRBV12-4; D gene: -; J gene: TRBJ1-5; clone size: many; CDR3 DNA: TGTGCCAGCAGTCTATCCTATAGGGGTCAGCCCCAGCATTTT; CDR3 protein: CASSLSYRGQPQHF
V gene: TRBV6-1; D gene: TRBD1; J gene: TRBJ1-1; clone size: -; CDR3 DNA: TGTGCCAGACACGCGATGGACAGGCTATACACTGAAGCTTTCTTT; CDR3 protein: CARHAMDRLYTEAFF
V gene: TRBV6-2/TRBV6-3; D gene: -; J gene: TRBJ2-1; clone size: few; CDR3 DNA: TGTGCCAGCAAAACCCCGGGACACAACATCTACAATGAGCAGTTCTTC; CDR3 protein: CASKTPGHNIYNEQFF
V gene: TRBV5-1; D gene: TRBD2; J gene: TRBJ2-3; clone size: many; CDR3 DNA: TGCGCCAGCAGCTTGGAGGGACTAGCGGGAGTTTGGGATACGCAGTATTTT; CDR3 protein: CASSLEGLAGVWDTQYF
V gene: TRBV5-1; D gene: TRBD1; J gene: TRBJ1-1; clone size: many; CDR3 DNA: TGCGCCAGCAGCTTGGGACAGGGAATTTGGACTGAAGCTTTCTTT; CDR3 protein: CASSLGQGIWTEAFF
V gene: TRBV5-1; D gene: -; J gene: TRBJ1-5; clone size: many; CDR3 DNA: TGCGCCAGCAGCTTGGGAGGGGGATATCAGCCCCAGCATTTT; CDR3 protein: CASSLGGGYQPQHF
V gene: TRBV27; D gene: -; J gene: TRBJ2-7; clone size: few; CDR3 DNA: TGTGCCAGCAGTTTAAGGGCGATGAGCTCCTACGAGCAGTACTTC; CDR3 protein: CASSLRAMSSYEQYF
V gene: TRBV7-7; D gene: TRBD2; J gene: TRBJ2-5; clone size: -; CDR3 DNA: TGTGCCAGCAGCTTATATAGCGGGGCGAGGGACGAGACCCAGTACTTC; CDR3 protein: CASSLYSGARDETQYF
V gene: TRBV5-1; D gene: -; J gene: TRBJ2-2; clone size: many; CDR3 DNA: TGCGCCAGCAGCTTGGACACTCCTAACACCGGGGAGCTGTTTTTT; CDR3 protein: CASSLDTPNTGELFF
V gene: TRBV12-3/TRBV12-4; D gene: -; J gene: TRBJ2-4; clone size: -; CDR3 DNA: TGTGCCAGCAGTTTTCTGGTTAGGGGGAGCAAAAACAGTCAGTACTTC; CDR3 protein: CASSFLVRGSKNSQYF
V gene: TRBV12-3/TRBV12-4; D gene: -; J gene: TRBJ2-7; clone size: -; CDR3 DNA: TGTGCCAGCAGTTTATCCCCGGACGGGGGCGAGCAGTACTTC; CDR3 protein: CASSLSPDGGEQYF
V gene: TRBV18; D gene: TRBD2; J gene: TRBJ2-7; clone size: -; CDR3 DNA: TGTGCCAGCTCACCACCAAATAGCGGGAGTTTGGGCTATGGCTACGAGCAGTACTTC; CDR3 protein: CASSPPNSGSLGYGYEQYF
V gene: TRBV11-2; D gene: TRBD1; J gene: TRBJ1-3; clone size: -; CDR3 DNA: TGTGCCAGCAGCCCGAGACCGGGACAGGGTTATTCCTCTGGAAACACCATATATTTT; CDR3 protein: CASSPRPGQGYSSGNTIYF
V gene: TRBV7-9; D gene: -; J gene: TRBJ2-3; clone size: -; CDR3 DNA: TGTGCCAGCAGCTTAAGTGGGTATCGGGCAGATACGCAGTATTTT; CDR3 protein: CASSLSGYRADTQYF
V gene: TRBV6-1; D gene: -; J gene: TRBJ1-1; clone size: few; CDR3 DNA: TGTGCCAGCAGTACCCCCGGGGGAGCAGATCTCATGAACACTGAAGCTTTCTTT; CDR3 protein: CASSTPGGADLMNTEAFF
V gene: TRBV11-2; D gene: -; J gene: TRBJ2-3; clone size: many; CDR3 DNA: TGTGCCAGCACCATAGGGGGGATTTCAGATACGCAGTATTTT; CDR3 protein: CASTIGGISDTQYF
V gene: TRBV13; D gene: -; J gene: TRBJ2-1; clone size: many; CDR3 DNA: TGTGCCAGCAGCTTAGAAAACAATGAGCAGTTCTTC; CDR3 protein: CASSLENNEQFF
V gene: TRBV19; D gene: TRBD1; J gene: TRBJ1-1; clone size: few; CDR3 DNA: TGTGCCAGTAGTATCATGGCAGGGGGCGTCTTGAACACTGAAGCTTTCTTT; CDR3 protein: CASSIMAGGVLNTEAFF
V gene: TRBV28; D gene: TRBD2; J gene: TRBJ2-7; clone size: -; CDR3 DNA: TGTGCCAGCACCACCCGGACTAGCGGGAGCTACGAGCAGTACTTC; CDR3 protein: CASTTRTSGSYEQYF
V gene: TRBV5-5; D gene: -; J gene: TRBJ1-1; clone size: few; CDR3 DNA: TGTGCCAGCAGCTTGGAACACATAGGAGGTGTCTTT; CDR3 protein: CASSLEHIGGVF
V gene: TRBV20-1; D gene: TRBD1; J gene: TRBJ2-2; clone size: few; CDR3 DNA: TGCAGTGCTAGTAGGACAGGCAACACCGGGGAGCTGTTTTTT; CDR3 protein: CSASRTGNTGELFF
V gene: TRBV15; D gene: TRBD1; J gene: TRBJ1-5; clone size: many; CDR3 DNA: TGTGCCACCAGCAGAGATTACAGGGGCAGAAATCAGCCCCAGCATTTT; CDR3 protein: CATSRDYRGRNQPQHF
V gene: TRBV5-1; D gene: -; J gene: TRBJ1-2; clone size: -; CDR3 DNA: TGCGCCAGCAGCTTCGGGACTCCCTATGGCTACACCTTC; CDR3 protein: CASSFGTPYGYTF
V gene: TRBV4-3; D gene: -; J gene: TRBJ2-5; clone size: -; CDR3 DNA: TGCGCCAGCAGCAAAAACGGTCACAGACAAGAGACCCAGTACTTC; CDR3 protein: CASSKNGHRQETQYF
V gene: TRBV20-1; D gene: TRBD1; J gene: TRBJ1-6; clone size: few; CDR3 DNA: TGCAGTGCTAGAGAGGCCAGGGGGAAGTATAATTCACCCCTCCACTTT; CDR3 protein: CSAREARGKYNSPLHF
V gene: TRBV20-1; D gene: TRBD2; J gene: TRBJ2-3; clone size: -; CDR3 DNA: TGCAGTGCCCCAACTAGCGGGAGAACTTTTTTAACAGATACGCAGTATTTT; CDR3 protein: CSAPTSGRTFLTDTQYF
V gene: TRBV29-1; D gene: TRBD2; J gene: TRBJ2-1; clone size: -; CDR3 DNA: TGCAGCGTTGTCGGCAGTCGACTAGCGGGAGGGCGGGGTGAGCAGTTCTTC; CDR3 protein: CSVVGSRLAGGRGEQFF
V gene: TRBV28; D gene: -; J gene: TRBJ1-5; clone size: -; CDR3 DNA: TGTGCCAGCAGGGTAATGGGACGAGATCAGCCCCAGCATTTT; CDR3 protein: CASRVMGRDQPQHF
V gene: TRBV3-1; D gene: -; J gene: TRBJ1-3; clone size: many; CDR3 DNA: TGTGCCAGCAGGGGTGGAAACACCATATATTTT; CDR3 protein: CASRGGNTIYF
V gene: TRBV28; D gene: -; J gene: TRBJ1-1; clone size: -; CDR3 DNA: TGTGCCAGCAGTTTAGTGGACATGAACACTGAAGCTTTCTTT; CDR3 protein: CASSLVDMNTEAFF
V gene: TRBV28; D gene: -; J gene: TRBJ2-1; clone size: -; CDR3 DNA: TGTGCCAGCAGTTTAAACGGACGGACAGCGTTCTTC; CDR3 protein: CASSLNGRTAFF
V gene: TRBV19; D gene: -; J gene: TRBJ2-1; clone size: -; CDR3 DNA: TGTGCCAGTAGTATAGGCCCCCGGACCGGAAGGGTGTTCAATGAGCAGTTCTTC; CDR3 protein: CASSIGPRTGRVFNEQFF
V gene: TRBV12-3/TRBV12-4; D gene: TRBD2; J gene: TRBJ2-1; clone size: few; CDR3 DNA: TGTGCCAGCAGTTACTGGACGGGACTAGCGGACAATGAGCAGTTCTTC; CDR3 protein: CASSYWTGLADNEQFF
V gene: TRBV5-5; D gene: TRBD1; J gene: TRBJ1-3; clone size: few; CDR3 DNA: TGTGCCAGCAGTGCAACAGGGGTCGGAAACACCATATATTTT; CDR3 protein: CASSATGVGNTIYF
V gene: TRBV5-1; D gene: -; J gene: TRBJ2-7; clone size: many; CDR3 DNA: TGCGCCAGCAGCTGGACTGGAGGGATCTCCTACGAGCAGTACTTC; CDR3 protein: CASSWTGGISYEQYF
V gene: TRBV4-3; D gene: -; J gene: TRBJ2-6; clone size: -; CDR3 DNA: TGCGCCAGCAGCCCCGCTCTCGCAGGGAGCCCCGTATCTGGGGCCAACGTCCTGACTTTC; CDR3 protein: CASSPALAGSPVSGANVLTF